The 8 T cell receptor beta chains below all came from one sample that was sequenced in a study of blood T cell repertoires in COVID-19. Data came from immunoSEQ multiplex PCR; TCRdb stores just in-frame clones and leaves some out. The sample holds about 50,000 clones; around nine tenths are singletons and the top ten take approximately 16%. The sequencing sample was made of peripheral blood. The receptors here all came from a man in his 60s with active or convalescent COVID-19.

The V and J genes are TRBV19 and TRBJ2-7, with a weak D call TRBD1 (6 bases). V was trimmed by 5 bases and J by 3 bases, leaving 11 bases between them. This CDR3 region has 13 residues. The germline gives CDR1 LNHDA, CDR2 SQIVND (reference sequence). The CDR3 nucleotides are TGTGCCAGTAGTGTCCGGGACAACTACGAGCAGTACTTC. Amino acids: CASSVRDNYEQYF.

The CDR3 loop reads CSVVFGETGNTIYF. The CDR3 DNA follows: TGCAGCGTTGTGTTCGGAGAGACTGGAAACACCATATATTTT. The chain uses TRBV29-1 and TRBJ1-3, with D hard to call. V was clipped by 4 bases and J by 2 bases, with 12 bases between them. The CDR3 loop spans 14 amino acids. Germline CDR1 is SQVTM and CDR2 is ANQGSEA. Filled out from reference TRBV29-1 and TRBJ1-3, the complete variable domain reads SAVISQKPSRDICQRGTSLTIQCQVDSQVTMMFWYRQQPGQSLTLIATANQGSEATYESGFVIDKFPISRPNLTFSTLTVSNMSPEDSSIYLCSVVFGETGNTIYFGEGSWLTVV.

The rearrangement joins TRBV20-1 to TRBJ2-3, with 9 bases aligning to TRBD2. This CDR3 is 14 amino acids long. V lost 3 bases to trimming and J lost 2 bases; unmatched junction nucleotides: 3. Looked up from germline, CDR1 is DFQATT and CDR2 is SNEGSKA (reference sequence). This CDR3 is CSASPSGNTDTQYF. CDR3 nucleotides: TGCAGTGCTAGTCCTAGCGGGAACACAGATACGCAGTATTTT.

This clone has just one count. The rearrangement joins TRBV5-1 to TRBJ2-2, with TRBD1 as a possible D gene (5 bases). V was pared by 4 bases and J by 7 bases, with 14 bases between. The CDR3 contains 14 residues. The germline CDR1 and CDR2 sequences are SGHRS and YFSETQ. CDR3 region: CASSRIRADGELFF. As DNA, the CDR3 is TGCGCCAGCAGCAGGATCAGGGCGGACGGGGAGCTGTTTTTT.

This sequence joins TRBV24-1 and TRBJ2-5, with D possibly matching TRBD2 (6 bases). Germline V gives CDR1 KGHDR, CDR2 SFDVKD. Trimming left V 6 bases short and J 2 bases short, with 15 bases between. This CDR3 comprises 15 residues. The CDR3 nucleotides read TGTGCCACCAGTCTCGGCGGGGAACCTCAAGAGACCCAGTACTTC. It yields the protein CATSLGGEPQETQYF.

This chain links TRBV4-1 with TRBJ2-5; TRBD2 matches 7 bases. The junction had 7 bases not matched to a gene; V was cut back by 0 bases and J by 6 bases. The germline CDR1 and CDR2 sequences are MGHRA and YSYEKL. This CDR3 comprises 15 residues. The CDR3 nucleotides read TGCGCCAGCAGCCAAGATCGGGGGGAACGAAAGACCCAGTACTTC. It translates to CASSQDRGERKTQYF.

This chain connects TRBV3-1 (or the pseudogene TRBV3-2) to TRBJ2-7; 7 bases agree with TRBD2. Trimming removed 4 bases from V and 7 bases from J; junction bases left unmatched: 10. The CDR3 runs to 14 residues. The germline CDR1 and CDR2 sequences are LGHDT and YNNKEL (reference sequence). The CDR3 is CASSRGTTTGEQYF. The CDR3 DNA follows: TGTGCCAGCAGCCGAGGGACTACCACCGGGGAGCAGTACTTC.

The chain couples TRBV6-5 to TRBJ2-1; the D is unclear. Per germline, CDR1 MNHEY and CDR2 SVGAGI. V lost 6 bases, J lost 2 bases, and 11 bases lay in between. The CDR3 is 14 amino acids. DNA for the CDR3: TGTGCCAGCAGAGCTCCGGTTACCTACAATGAGCAGTTCTTC. Its protein is CASRAPVTYNEQFF.